This T cell receptor (beta chain) was documented in a study of OX40 agonist ivuxolimab in advanced cancers. The study, taken as a whole, reports: Averaging showed that CD8+ T cells had more expanded clones than CD4+ did. Among expanded peripheral T cells, antigen specificity went undetermined.

Remarks on this clone: Antigen unknown.

Data came from immunoSEQ multiplex PCR; TCRdb stores just in-frame clones and leaves some out. Altogether about 48,000 clones are present, 80% to 85% being singletons, with the ten largest covering about 7.2%. The sequencing here drew on CD4+ or CD8+ T cells sorted from blood, taken in a trial of the OX40 agonist ivuxolimab. The TCR comes from an adult with an advanced solid tumor such as melanoma, head and neck, liver or kidney cancer.

This chain's CDR3 is CASSQSWARETQPQHF. CDR3 coding DNA: TGCGCCAGCAGCCAGTCCTGGGCCAGGGAGACTCAGCCCCAGCATTTT. V gene TRBV4-3 combines with J gene TRBJ1-5; D perhaps matches TRBD1 (5 bases). From germline, CDR1 is LGHNA and CDR2 YSLEER. V dropped 3 bases and J dropped 6 bases, with 18 bases sitting between them. This CDR3 region has 16 residues.